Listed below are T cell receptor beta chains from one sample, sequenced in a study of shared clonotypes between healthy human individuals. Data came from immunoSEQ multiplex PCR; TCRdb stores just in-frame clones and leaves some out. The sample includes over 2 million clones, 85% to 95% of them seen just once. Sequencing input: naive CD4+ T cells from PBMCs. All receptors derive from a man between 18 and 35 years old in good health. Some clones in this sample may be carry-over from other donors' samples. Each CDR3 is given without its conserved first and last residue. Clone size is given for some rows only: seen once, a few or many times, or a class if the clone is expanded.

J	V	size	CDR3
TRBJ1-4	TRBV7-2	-	ASSQAGMTEKLF
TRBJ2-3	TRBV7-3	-	ASSFSLLTDTQY
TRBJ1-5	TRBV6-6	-	ASSDVDSNQPQH
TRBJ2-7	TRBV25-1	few	ASSDSGSLYEQY
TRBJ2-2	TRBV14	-	ASSQVIRAPGELF
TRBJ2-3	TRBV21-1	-	ASSKIERAGTSTDTQY
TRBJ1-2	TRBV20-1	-	SAGSNYGYT
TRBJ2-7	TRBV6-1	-	ASSGGLAGGPREQY
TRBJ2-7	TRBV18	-	ASSLGTRTYEQY
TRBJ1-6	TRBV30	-	AWTLGGVNSPLH
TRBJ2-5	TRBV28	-	ASSRTSGRWETQY
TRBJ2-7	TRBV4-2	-	ASSQVLGASGSKGGEQY
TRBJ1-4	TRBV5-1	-	ASSLAEGVGEKLF
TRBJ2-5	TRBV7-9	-	ASSSTGPQY
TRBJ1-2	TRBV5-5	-	ASSLVVARSSGNYGYT
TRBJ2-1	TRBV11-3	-	ASSPGGGSYNEQF
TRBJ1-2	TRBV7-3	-	ASSFHETGKGKNGYGYT
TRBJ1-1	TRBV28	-	ASSLYVPGINAF
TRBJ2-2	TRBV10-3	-	ATFGVPGRAGELF
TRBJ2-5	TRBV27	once	ASSEEAGSTQY
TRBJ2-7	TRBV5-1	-	ASSPSSGGSYEQY
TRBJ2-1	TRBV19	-	ASASSGGYNEQF
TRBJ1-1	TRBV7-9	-	ASSHRDRGHTEAF
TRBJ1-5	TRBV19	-	ASSIDSSNQPQH
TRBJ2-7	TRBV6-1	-	ASRGSSYEQY
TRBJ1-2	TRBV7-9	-	ASSQETKRT